This T cell receptor (beta chain) was captured in a study of blood T cell repertoires in COVID-19. Across the whole study: T cells, B-cell-depleted T cells, or PBMCs supplied cDNA or gDNA.

The protocol was immunoSEQ multiplex PCR, while the TCRdb copy is restricted to in-frame clones and leaves out a portion. This sample has 310,000 or so clones, with about 86% found just once. This CDR3 contains 14 residues. V was pared by 8 bases and J by 5 bases, with 5 bases of the junction left unmatched. CDR1 WNHNN and CDR2 SYGVQD come from the germline V gene (reference sequence). The genes are TRBV10-1 and TRBJ2-2, with 10 bases identical to TRBD1. This sequence was found in a woman aged 50 to 60 with acute or convalescent COVID-19. Sequencing used peripheral blood. CDR3 nucleotides: TGCGCCAGCCGGGGGACAGGGGAGACCGGGGAGCTGTTTTTT. Protein sequence: CASRGTGETGELFF.